A selection of T cell receptor beta chains follows, all from one sample in a study of T cells in Graves' hyperthyroidism and ophthalmopathy. TCRdb reprocessed the multiplex PCR reads via MiXCR and lists one record per CDR3 protein. The data hold about 690,000 distinct CDR3 sequences, with roughly 17% observed a single time. Sequencing input: blood. These receptors all come from a man aged 50 to 60 with Graves' hyperthyroidism. The CDR3 runs from the conserved cysteine through the conserved F or W. Fields, in order: clone size, D gene, V gene, CDR3 length, J gene, CDR3 DNA, CDR3 protein. A D gene is named only where the DNA matches it firmly. Some rows mark clone size as missing; the rest say once, few, many or name a class of expanded clone.

>.|TRBD2|TRBV9|19|TRBJ2-2
TGTGCCAGCAGCGTAGAGTCTAGCGGCCTATTCTCCCGCGCCGGGGAGCTGTTTTTT
CASSVESSGLFSRAGELFF
>few|.|TRBV28|14|TRBJ1-6
TGTGCCAGCAGTCCCCCCAGGTTCCATTCACCCCTCCACTTT
CASSPPRFHSPLHF
>few|TRBD2|TRBV4-2|18|TRBJ2-7
TGTGCCAGCAGTCGACTCCCAACGGCGACTAGCGGGAGTTCCGAGCAGTACTTC
CASSRLPTATSGSSEQYF
>few|.|TRBV5-1|14|TRBJ2-5
TGCGCCAGCAGCGGGGGACTCAAAGGGGAGACCCAGTACTTC
CASSGGLKGETQYF
>many|TRBD2|TRBV30|17|TRBJ2-7
TGTGCCTGGAGTACCCAAAGGACTAGCGGGCCGTCCTACGAGCAGTACTTC
CAWSTQRTSGPSYEQYF
>.|.|TRBV2|13|TRBJ2-5
TGTGCCAGCAGACCGATAGGGGGAGAGACCCAGTACTTC
CASRPIGGETQYF
>few|.|TRBV19|13|TRBJ1-6
TGTGCCAGAGGGGAGGATTATAATTCACCCCTCCACTTT
CARGEDYNSPLHF
>many|TRBD2|TRBV2|16|TRBJ2-1
TGTGCCAGCAGTGGACTAGCGGGAAGCTCCTACAATGAGCAGTTCTTC
CASSGLAGSSYNEQFF
>.|.|TRBV19|14|TRBJ1-1
TGTGCCAGTAGTATTGGCAGGAGGGACACTGAAGCTTTCTTT
CASSIGRRDTEAFF
>few|TRBD2|TRBV7-9|17|TRBJ2-1
TGTGCCAGCAGCTCTCGTCTAGCGGGAGGTTCCTACAATGAGCAGTTCTTC
CASSSRLAGGSYNEQFF
>.|TRBD1|TRBV30|16|TRBJ1-5
TGTGCCTGGAGCCCTTGGTCGGGACAGGGCAATCAGCCCCAGCATTTT
CAWSPWSGQGNQPQHF
>many|TRBD1|TRBV11-1|14|TRBJ1-1
TGTGCCAGCAGCCTACTACAGGGGACCACTGAAGCTTTCTTT
CASSLLQGTTEAFF
>.|.|TRBV5-8|14|TRBJ2-7
TGTGCCAGCAGCGATGACAGGATAGCCTACGAGCAGTACTTC
CASSDDRIAYEQYF
>many|.|TRBV30|13|TRBJ1-4
TGTGCCTGGAGTGTGACAGCTGGTGAAAAACTGTTTTTT
CAWSVTAGEKLFF
>many|.|TRBV11-2|13|TRBJ1-6
TGTGCCAGCAGCTTAGAGAAGAATTCACCCCTCCACTTT
CASSLEKNSPLHF
>.|.|TRBV9|15|TRBJ2-2
TGTGCCAGCAGCGTCTCCGACTACTACACCGGGGAGCTGTTTTTT
CASSVSDYYTGELFF
>.|.|TRBV28|15|TRBJ1-5
TGTGCCAGCAGTCCTCAGGGTCCAGGGATCAAGCCCCAGCATTTT
CASSPQGPGIKPQHF
>few|TRBD2|TRBV10-1|15|TRBJ2-3
TGCGCCAGCAGTGAGGGCGGGAGGTTCACAGATACGCAGTATTTT
CASSEGGRFTDTQYF
>.|.|TRBV5-6|15|TRBJ2-2
TGTGCCAGCAGCTTGGCGTCACCCCCCGCGGGGGAGCTGTTTTTT
CASSLASPPAGELFF
>many|TRBD2|TRBV7-2|15|TRBJ2-1
TGTGCCAGCAGCCAGGGACTAGACCACTACAATGAGCAGTTCTTC
CASSQGLDHYNEQFF
>.|.|TRBV6-5|15|TRBJ2-1
TGTGCCAGCAGTTACGGGAGAGACCCCTACAATGAGCAGTTCTTC
CASSYGRDPYNEQFF
>many|TRBD1|TRBV12-5|17|TRBJ2-1
TGTGCTAGTGGTTTGGTAATAGGGACAGGGGTCTACAATGAGCAGTTCTTC
CASGLVIGTGVYNEQFF
>.|.|TRBV3-1|16|TRBJ2-6
TGTGCCAGCACCCTAGGGGGGGGCTCTGGGGCCAACGTCCTGACTTTC
CASTLGGGSGANVLTF
>few|.|TRBV4-1|13|TRBJ2-3
TGCGCCAGCAGCCAACAACTCTGGGGCACGCAGTATTTT
CASSQQLWGTQYF
>many|TRBD2|TRBV5-1|17|TRBJ2-3
TGCGCCAGCAGCTTGGGCACCGGGACTAGCGGAAGAAATACGCAGTATTTT
CASSLGTGTSGRNTQYF
>few|TRBD2|TRBV18|14|TRBJ2-3
TGTGCCAGCTCACTCGGACTAGCGGGAGCCCCGCAGTATTTT
CASSLGLAGAPQYF
>many|.|TRBV5-1|14|TRBJ1-2
TGCGCCAGCAGACCTACCTTGGGGGGCTATGGCTACACCTTC
CASRPTLGGYGYTF
>many|TRBD1|TRBV2|15|TRBJ1-5
TGTGCCAGCAGGATGGGACAGGCAAGCAATCAGCCCCAGCATTTT
CASRMGQASNQPQHF
>few|.|TRBV7-2|13|TRBJ2-3
TGTGCCAGCAGCTTAGCAGAGGGAAATACGCAGTATTTT
CASSLAEGNTQYF
>many|.|TRBV2|13|TRBJ2-2
TGTGCCAGCAGTCCCCTATCAGGAGGGGAGCTGTTTTTT
CASSPLSGGELFF
>.|.|TRBV9|15|TRBJ1-5
TGTGCCAGCAGCGCCCGAGAGGTAGCGGGGCAGCCCCAGCATTTT
CASSAREVAGQPQHF
>few|.|TRBV5-8|15|TRBJ2-1
TGTGCCAGCAGCCCAACTATACAGGAGAACAATGAGCAGTTCTTC
CASSPTIQENNEQFF
>many|TRBD2|TRBV9|15|TRBJ2-5
TGTGCCAGCAGCGTAGGGGGCCTAGCGGAAGAGACCCAGTACTTC
CASSVGGLAEETQYF
>many|.|TRBV28|14|TRBJ1-6
TGTGCCAGCTGCCGATCGCCCGTAAGTTCACCCCTCCACTTT
CASCRSPVSSPLHF
>.|.|TRBV18|16|TRBJ2-7
TGTGCCAGCTCACCCGGTGGCAGGGGCCTCTCCTACGAGCAGTACTTC
CASSPGGRGLSYEQYF
>.|.|TRBV28|14|TRBJ1-6
TGTGCCAGCAGTTTAGGACATGATAATTCACCCCTCCACTTT
CASSLGHDNSPLHF
>.|TRBD2|TRBV19|16|TRBJ2-1
TGTGCCAGTAGTCCCTCACTAGCGGAAGAATACAATGAGCAGTTCTTC
CASSPSLAEEYNEQFF
>few|TRBD1|TRBV7-8|15|TRBJ2-7
TGTGCCAGCAGCTTAGACAGGGGGCCCTCCTACGAGCAGTACTTC
CASSLDRGPSYEQYF
>few|TRBD1|TRBV19|14|TRBJ2-7
TGTGCCAGTAAACGGGACAGGGGATCCTACGAGCAGTACTTC
CASKRDRGSYEQYF
>.|.|TRBV5-4|13|TRBJ2-1
TGTGCCAGCAGCTTGTCTAGCATCGGTGAGCAGTTCTTC
CASSLSSIGEQFF
>many|.|TRBV11-2|15|TRBJ2-3
TGTGCCAGCAGCTTAGATATCGTGGCAGCAGATACGCAGTATTTT
CASSLDIVAADTQYF
>few|.|TRBV7-2|15|TRBJ1-3
TGTGCCAGCAGCTCATACAGGAACTCTGGAAACACCATATATTTT
CASSSYRNSGNTIYF
>.|TRBD2|TRBV20-1|15|TRBJ2-1
TGCAGTGCTACGTCGGGGGAGGGCCGGAACAATGAGCAGTTCTTC
CSATSGEGRNNEQFF
>many|TRBD1|TRBV28|15|TRBJ2-4
TGTGCCAGCAGTTTATTAGGGACAGGGAAAAACATTCAGTACTTC
CASSLLGTGKNIQYF
>.|TRBD2|TRBV13|15|TRBJ2-3
TGTGCCAGCAGCCCCATATCGGGGGGGGCGGATACGCAGTATTTT
CASSPISGGADTQYF
>.|TRBD2|TRBV5-1|15|TRBJ2-1
TGCGCCAGCAATTTAGAAGCGGGATGGGACAATGAGCAGTTCTTC
CASNLEAGWDNEQFF
>few|.|TRBV20-1|16|TRBJ2-6
TGCAGTGCTGATCCTACAGGGCCCCCTGGGGCCAACGTCCTGACTTTC
CSADPTGPPGANVLTF
>.|.|TRBV27|15|TRBJ1-1
TGTGCCAGCAGTTTATCGAGAGGGGTCGGCCATGGAGCTTTCTTT
CASSLSRGVGHGAFF
>few|TRBD1|TRBV29-1|11|TRBJ1-2
TGCAGCGTGGACAGGGGGCATGGCTACACCTTC
CSVDRGHGYTF
>many|TRBD2|TRBV5-1|16|TRBJ2-1
TGCGCCAGCAGCACCGCTAGCGGCCCGCCCTACAATGAGCAGTTCTTC
CASSTASGPPYNEQFF
>few|TRBD1|TRBV24-1|13|TRBJ2-7
TGTGCCACCCAGGGACAGAACTCCTACGAGCAGTACTTC
CATQGQNSYEQYF
>many|.|TRBV6-1|16|TRBJ2-7
TGTGCCAGCAGTCCCCTTCGCAGAGGGCGCCCCTACGAGCAGTACTTC
CASSPLRRGRPYEQYF
>many|.|TRBV20-1|13|TRBJ2-7
TGCAGTCTAACCGAGGACAGCTCCTACGAGCAGTACTTC
CSLTEDSSYEQYF
>many|.|TRBV6-2/TRBV6-3|16|TRBJ2-7
TGTGCCAGCAGTTCCCGTCCGACAGGTTTCTCCTACGAGCAGTACTTC
CASSSRPTGFSYEQYF
>many|.|TRBV2|11|TRBJ1-2
TGTGCCAGCCGGGATGCCTATGGCTACACCTTC
CASRDAYGYTF
>few|.|TRBV4-1|17|TRBJ2-7
TGCGCCAGCAGCCAGGACTTCCCGGACGGCTGGTCCGGCGAGCAGTACTTC
CASSQDFPDGWSGEQYF
>many|.|TRBV7-9|13|TRBJ1-5
TGTGCCAGCAGCTTATCAGGGAATCAGCCCCAGCATTTT
CASSLSGNQPQHF
>.|TRBD2|TRBV30|16|TRBJ2-7
TGTGCCCGGGGGAGGACTAGCGGGATCACGGCAGGAGAGCAGTACTTC
CARGRTSGITAGEQYF
>many|TRBD2|TRBV28|19|TRBJ2-3
TGTGCCAGCAGTTTAGTAATCGGGACTAGCGGGGACCCCACAGATACGCAGTATTTT
CASSLVIGTSGDPTDTQYF
>.|.|TRBV4-1|15|TRBJ2-7
TGCGCCAGCAGCCAACTTTTTGGGGCTTCCTACGAGCAGTACTTC
CASSQLFGASYEQYF